These T cell receptor beta chains were read from a single sample in a study of cytomegalovirus exposure and HLA in healthy donors. Sequencing used immunoSEQ multiplex PCR; TCRdb keeps in-frame clones, though not all of them. In total, the table holds about 52,000 clones. Sequenced sample: PBMCs. The receptors were gathered from a woman aged 55-69 years in good health and CMV-seropositive. Both conserved end residues are part of each CDR3. A D gene is named only where the DNA matches it firmly.

len	j_gene	d_gene	v_gene	CDR3aa	CDR3nt
18	TRBJ2-3	TRBD2	TRBV13	CASSGIGGLAASTDTQYF	TGTGCCAGCAGCGGGATAGGGGGACTAGCGGCTAGCACAGATACGCAGTATTTT
16	TRBJ2-7	TRBD1	TRBV5-1	CASSLATGTVAYEQYF	TGCGCCAGCAGCTTGGCCACGGGGACAGTAGCCTACGAGCAGTACTTC
15	TRBJ1-4	TRBD1	TRBV5-1	CASSLGTGGQVKLFF	TGCGCCAGCAGCTTGGGGACAGGGGGCCAGGTAAAACTGTTTTTT
15	TRBJ2-5	TRBD2	TRBV4-2	CASSHTLAAGETQYF	TGTGCCAGCAGCCACACACTAGCGGCCGGGGAGACCCAGTACTTC
14	TRBJ2-7	-	TRBV27	CASSSRLQGREQYF	TGTGCCAGCAGTTCCAGATTACAGGGTAGGGAGCAGTACTTC
15	TRBJ2-3	TRBD2	TRBV6-5	CASSPGLAGRDTQYF	TGTGCCAGCAGTCCGGGACTAGCGGGAAGAGATACGCAGTATTTT
17	TRBJ1-4	-	TRBV7-6	CASSLGAPTGPNEKLFF	TGTGCCAGCAGCTTAGGGGCCCCAACAGGGCCTAATGAAAAACTGTTTTTT
15	TRBJ2-7	TRBD1	TRBV28	CASSRSGQGAKEQYF	TGTGCCAGCAGCAGATCGGGACAGGGGGCCAAAGAGCAGTACTTC
14	TRBJ2-7	-	TRBV5-1	CASSSAGQTYEQYF	TGCGCCAGCAGCTCCGCAGGACAGACCTACGAGCAGTACTTC
16	TRBJ2-3	TRBD1	TRBV11-2	CASSRQGAASTDTQYF	TGTGCCAGCAGCCGACAGGGGGCGGCTAGCACAGATACGCAGTATTTT
13	TRBJ1-1	-	TRBV18	CASSPPRGSGAFF	TGTGCCAGCTCACCACCCCGAGGATCCGGAGCTTTCTTT
16	TRBJ2-3	TRBD2	TRBV6-4	CASSDSTSGGPDTQYF	TGTGCCAGCAGTGACTCGACTAGCGGGGGGCCAGATACGCAGTATTTT
16	TRBJ1-1	-	TRBV19	CASSSTGRVMDTEAFF	TGTGCCAGTAGCTCGACGGGGAGGGTAATGGACACTGAAGCTTTCTTT
13	TRBJ2-1	-	TRBV6-5	CASSASSANEQFF	TGTGCCAGCAGCGCATCTAGCGCCAATGAGCAGTTCTTC
11	TRBJ2-3	-	TRBV19	CASRSEVAQYF	TGTGCCAGTAGGAGCGAAGTTGCGCAGTATTTT
13	TRBJ1-5	-	TRBV6-5	CASSYTRDQPQHF	TGTGCCAGCAGTTATACCAGGGATCAGCCCCAGCATTTT
16	TRBJ1-2	-	TRBV4-1	CASSQDERGSGYGYTF	TGCGCCAGCAGCCAAGATGAGAGAGGGTCTGGCTATGGCTACACCTTC
13	TRBJ2-2	-	TRBV5-1	CASSLVQDGELFF	TGCGCCAGCAGCTTGGTCCAGGACGGGGAGCTGTTTTTT
17	TRBJ1-2	TRBD1	TRBV5-4	CASSLAGTGSLHYGYTF	TGTGCCAGCAGCTTGGCAGGGACAGGGAGTTTGCACTATGGCTACACCTTC
13	TRBJ1-2	-	TRBV6-1	CASNSDGLYGYTF	TGTGCCAGCAACTCCGACGGACTCTATGGCTACACCTTC
14	TRBJ1-6	-	TRBV11-3	CASQTSIGNSPLHF	TGTGCCAGCCAAACCTCAATTGGCAATTCACCCCTCCACTTT
14	TRBJ1-6	-	TRBV7-6	CASSLTGFDSPLHF	TGTGCCAGCAGCTTAACAGGGTTTGATTCACCCCTCCACTTT
15	TRBJ2-2	TRBD1	TRBV5-1	CASSLAQGATGELFF	TGCGCCAGCAGCTTGGCACAGGGGGCGACCGGGGAGCTGTTTTTT
14	TRBJ2-5	-	TRBV4-1	CASSQGGVQETQYF	TGCGCCAGCAGCCAAGGGGGGGTCCAAGAGACCCAGTACTTC
14	TRBJ2-7	-	TRBV6-5	CASSTLQSTYEQYF	TGTGCCAGCAGTACCCTACAGTCTACCTACGAGCAGTACTTC
16	TRBJ2-7	-	TRBV7-9	CASSLDLQGYSYEQYF	TGTGCCAGCAGCTTAGATCTACAGGGTTACTCCTACGAGCAGTACTTC
14	TRBJ2-7	TRBD1	TRBV10-3	CAITGTGGAYEQYF	TGTGCCATCACCGGGACAGGGGGGGCCTACGAGCAGTACTTC
16	TRBJ2-7	TRBD1	TRBV9	CASSATGTGLFYEQYF	TGTGCCAGCAGCGCTACCGGGACAGGGCTTTTCTACGAGCAGTACTTC
16	TRBJ2-7	TRBD1	TRBV5-1	CASSFPPGQGGYEQYF	TGCGCCAGCAGCTTTCCGCCGGGACAGGGGGGCTACGAGCAGTACTTC